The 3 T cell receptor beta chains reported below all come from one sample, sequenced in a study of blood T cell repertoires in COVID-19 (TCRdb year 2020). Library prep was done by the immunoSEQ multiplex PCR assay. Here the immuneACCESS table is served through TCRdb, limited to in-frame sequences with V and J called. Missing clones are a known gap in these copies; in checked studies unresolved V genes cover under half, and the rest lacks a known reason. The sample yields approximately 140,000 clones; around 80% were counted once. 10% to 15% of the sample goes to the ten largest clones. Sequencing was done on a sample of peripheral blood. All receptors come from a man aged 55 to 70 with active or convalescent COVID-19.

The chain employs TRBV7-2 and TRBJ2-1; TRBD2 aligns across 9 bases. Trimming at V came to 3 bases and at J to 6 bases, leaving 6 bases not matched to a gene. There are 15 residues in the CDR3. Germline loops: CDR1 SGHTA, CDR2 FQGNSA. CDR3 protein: CASSFDSGRGNEQFF. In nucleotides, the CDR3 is TGTGCCAGCAGCTTCGATAGCGGGAGAGGCAATGAGCAGTTCTTC. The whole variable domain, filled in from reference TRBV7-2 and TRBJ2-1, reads GAGVSQSPSNKVTEKGKDVELRCDPISGHTALYWYRQSLGQGLEFLIYFQGNSAPDKSGLPSDRFSAERTGGSVSTLTIQRTQQEDSAVYLCASSFDSGRGNEQFFGPGTRLTVL.

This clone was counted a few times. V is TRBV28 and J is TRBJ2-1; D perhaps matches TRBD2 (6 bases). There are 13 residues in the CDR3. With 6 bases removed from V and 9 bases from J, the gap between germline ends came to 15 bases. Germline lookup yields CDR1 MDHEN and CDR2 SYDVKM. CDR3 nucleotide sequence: TGTGCCAGCAGCCTACTAAAGCGGGCTGAGCAGTTCTTC. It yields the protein CASSLLKRAEQFF.

CDR3 nucleotides: TGTGCCAGCAGCTTGATCCTAGCATCAAGTGAGCAGTTCTTC. This encodes CASSLILASSEQFF. This chain joins TRBV5-8 and TRBJ2-1; D is perhaps TRBD2 (5 bases). CDR1 is SGHTS, CDR2 YDEGEE, per germline. The V gene lost 1 base and the J gene lost 9 bases, with 14 bases spanning the gap. The CDR3 is made up of 14 amino acids.